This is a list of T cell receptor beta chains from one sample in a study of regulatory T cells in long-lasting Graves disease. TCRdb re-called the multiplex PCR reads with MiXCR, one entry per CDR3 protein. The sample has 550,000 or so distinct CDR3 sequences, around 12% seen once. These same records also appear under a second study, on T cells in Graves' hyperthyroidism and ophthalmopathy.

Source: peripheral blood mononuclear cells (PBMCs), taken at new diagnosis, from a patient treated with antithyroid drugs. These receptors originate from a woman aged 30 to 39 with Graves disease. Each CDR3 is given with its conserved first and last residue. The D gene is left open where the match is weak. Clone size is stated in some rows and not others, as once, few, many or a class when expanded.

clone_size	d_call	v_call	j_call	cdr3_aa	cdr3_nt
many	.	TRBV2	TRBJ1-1	CASIPNRAMNTEAFF	TGTGCCAGCATCCCGAACAGGGCGATGAACACTGAAGCTTTCTTT
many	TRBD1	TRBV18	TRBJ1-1	CASSRGQDTEAFF	TGTGCCAGCTCACGGGGACAGGACACTGAAGCTTTCTTT
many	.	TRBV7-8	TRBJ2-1	CASSLTLYNEQFF	TGTGCCAGCAGCTTGACGCTTTACAATGAGCAGTTCTTC
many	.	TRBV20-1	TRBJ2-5	CSASGRTQETQYF	TGCAGTGCTAGTGGACGGACCCAAGAGACCCAGTACTTC
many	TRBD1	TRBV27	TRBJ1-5	CASRAGTANQPQHF	TGTGCCAGCAGAGCCGGGACAGCGAATCAGCCCCAGCATTTT
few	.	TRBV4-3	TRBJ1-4	CASSQDRLQTADNLFF	TGCGCCAGCAGCCAAGACAGACTACAGACAGCGGATAATCTGTTTTTT
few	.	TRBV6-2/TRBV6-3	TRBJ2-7	CASRYYSGLTYEQYF	TGTGCCAGCAGATATTATAGCGGACTAACCTACGAGCAGTACTTC
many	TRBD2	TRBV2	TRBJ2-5	CASSETSGRAVETQYF	TGTGCCAGCAGTGAGACTAGCGGGAGGGCCGTGGAGACCCAGTACTTC
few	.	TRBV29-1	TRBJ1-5	CSVSSSLNQPQHF	TGCAGCGTTTCCTCGAGCCTTAATCAGCCCCAGCATTTT
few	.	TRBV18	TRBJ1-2	CASSPLENYGYTF	TGTGCCAGCTCACCCCTCGAGAACTATGGCTACACCTTC
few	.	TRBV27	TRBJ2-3	CASSLVFTDTQYF	TGTGCCAGCAGTTTGGTATTCACAGATACGCAGTATTTT
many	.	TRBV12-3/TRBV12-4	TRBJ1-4	CASSDQINEKLFF	TGTGCCAGTTCTGATCAGATTAATGAAAAACTGTTTTTT
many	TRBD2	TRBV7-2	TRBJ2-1	CASSLIAAGRTNIRFF	TGTGCCAGCAGCTTAATAGCCGCCGGGAGGACTAACATCCGGTTCTTC
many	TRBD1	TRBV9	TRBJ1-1	CASSVAGQGENTEAFF	TGTGCCAGCAGCGTAGCTGGGCAGGGGGAGAACACTGAAGCTTTCTTT
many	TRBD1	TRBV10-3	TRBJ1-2	CAISNSGQAEGYTF	TGTGCCATCAGCAACTCGGGACAGGCGGAAGGCTACACCTTC
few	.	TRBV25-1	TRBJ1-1	CASTLGQGVGEAFF	TGTGCCAGCACCCTAGGGCAGGGTGTAGGGGAAGCTTTCTTT
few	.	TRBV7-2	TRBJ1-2	CASSLSRIRGIYGYTF	TGTGCCAGCAGCTTATCTCGGATCCGGGGAATATATGGCTACACCTTC
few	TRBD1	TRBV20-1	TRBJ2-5	CSAPPQGGQGGFQETQYF	TGCAGTGCTCCCCCCCAGGGGGGACAGGGGGGTTTCCAAGAGACCCAGTACTTC
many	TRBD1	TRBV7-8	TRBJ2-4	CASSPRTTGVDNIQYF	TGTGCCAGCAGCCCAAGGACCACAGGGGTAGACAACATTCAGTACTTC
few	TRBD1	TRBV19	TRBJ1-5	CASTVTGGNQPQHF	TGTGCCAGCACCGTTACAGGGGGCAATCAGCCCCAGCATTTT
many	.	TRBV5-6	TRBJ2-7	CASSLAGRTYSYEQYF	TGTGCCAGCAGCTTGGCCGGACGGACATACTCCTACGAGCAGTACTTC
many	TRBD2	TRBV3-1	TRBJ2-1	CASSQGSPSGGGEQFF	TGTGCCAGCAGCCAAGGTTCGCCTAGCGGGGGGGGTGAGCAGTTCTTC
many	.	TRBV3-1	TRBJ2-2	CASSPGSSTGELFF	TGTGCCAGCAGCCCAGGGAGTTCCACCGGGGAGCTGTTTTTT
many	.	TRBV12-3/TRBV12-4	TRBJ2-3	CASSPFGGETDTQYF	TGTGCCAGCAGTCCTTTCGGAGGGGAAACAGATACGCAGTATTTT
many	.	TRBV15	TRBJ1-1	CATSRGWGADTEAFF	TGTGCCACCAGCAGAGGCTGGGGGGCGGACACTGAAGCTTTCTTT
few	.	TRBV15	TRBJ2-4	CATSSPGSGHLTIQYF	TGTGCCACCAGCAGCCCCGGTTCGGGACACCTCACCATTCAGTACTTC
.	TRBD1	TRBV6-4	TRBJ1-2	CASSLTGGTRYGYTF	TGTGCCAGCAGTCTGACAGGGGGCACCCGCTATGGCTACACCTTC
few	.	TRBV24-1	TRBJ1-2	CATSESATGTNYGYTF	TGTGCCACCAGTGAATCGGCCACAGGGACTAACTATGGCTACACCTTC
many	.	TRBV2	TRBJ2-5	CASQGGGETQYF	TGTGCCAGCCAGGGCGGAGGAGAGACCCAGTACTTC
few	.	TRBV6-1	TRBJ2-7	CASGIYEQYF	TGTGCCAGCGGGATATACGAGCAGTACTTC
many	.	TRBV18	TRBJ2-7	CASSPSGGQAVEQYF	TGTGCCAGCTCACCCTCGGGGGGACAGGCAGTCGAGCAGTACTTC
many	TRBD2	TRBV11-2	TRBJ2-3	CAIERRGGSTDTQYF	TGTGCCATCGAACGACGGGGGGGGAGCACAGATACGCAGTATTTT
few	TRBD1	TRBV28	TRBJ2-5	CASSGGQGPQETQYF	TGTGCCAGCAGTGGGGGACAGGGGCCCCAAGAGACCCAGTACTTC
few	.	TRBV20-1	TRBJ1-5	CSASRGAHSNQPQHF	TGCAGTGCTAGTCGGGGGGCCCATAGCAATCAGCCCCAGCATTTT
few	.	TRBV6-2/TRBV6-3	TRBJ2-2	CASSVDRLTGELFF	TGTGCCAGCAGTGTGGACAGACTTACCGGGGAGCTGTTTTTT
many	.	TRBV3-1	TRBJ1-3	CASSQGGPGNTIYF	TGTGCCAGCAGCCAAGGCGGCCCTGGAAACACCATATATTTT
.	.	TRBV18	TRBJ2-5	CASSPNARQEETQYF	TGTGCCAGCTCACCAAATGCGAGACAGGAAGAGACCCAGTACTTC
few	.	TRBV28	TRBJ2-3	CASIPLMDSTDTQYF	TGTGCCAGCATTCCGTTAATGGACAGCACAGATACGCAGTATTTT
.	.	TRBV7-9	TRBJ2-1	CASSFARSSYNEQFF	TGTGCCAGCAGCTTCGCCCGAAGCTCCTACAATGAGCAGTTCTTC
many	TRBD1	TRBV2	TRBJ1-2	CASRQTGRDRGMVSNYGYTF	TGTGCCAGCAGGCAAACAGGTCGGGACAGGGGAATGGTGTCTAACTATGGCTACACCTTC
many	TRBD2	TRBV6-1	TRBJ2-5	CASSPAWTSGAQETQYF	TGTGCCAGCAGCCCCGCCTGGACTAGCGGAGCCCAAGAGACCCAGTACTTC
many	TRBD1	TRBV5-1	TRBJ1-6	CASGRDSPSPLHF	TGCGCCAGCGGACGGGACAGCCCTTCACCCCTCCACTTT
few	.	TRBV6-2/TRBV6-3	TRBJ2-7	CASSYQGLRYEQYF	TGTGCCAGCAGTTACCAAGGTCTCCGCTACGAGCAGTACTTC
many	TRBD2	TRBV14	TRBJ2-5	CASSQALAGQETQYF	TGTGCCAGCAGCCAGGCGTTAGCGGGACAAGAGACCCAGTACTTC
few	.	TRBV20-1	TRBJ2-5	CSARDQRGGPQETQYF	TGCAGTGCTAGAGATCAAAGGGGGGGGCCCCAAGAGACCCAGTACTTC
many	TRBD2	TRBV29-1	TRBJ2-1	CTILAGANEQFF	TGCACCATACTAGCGGGAGCGAATGAGCAGTTCTTC